The 23 T cell receptor beta chains given below trace back to one sample, sequenced in a study of cytomegalovirus exposure and HLA in healthy donors. The PCR made use of 60 Vbeta and 13 Jbeta primers. Here immunoSEQ multiplex PCR was the method, and the copy in TCRdb shows in-frame clones only, minus some. The sample has 150,000 or so clones; the top ten hold 2% to 2.5%. The specimen sequenced was PBMCs. These TCRs come from a man aged 25 to 40 in good health and CMV-seronegative.

The V call is TRBV18, the J call TRBJ1-1, with TRBD1 as a possible D gene (5 bases). CDR1 is KGHSH, CDR2 LQKENI, per germline. Deletions cut 3 bases from V and 1 base from J, with 9 bases between. The CDR3 runs to 14 residues. This chain's CDR3 is CASSPTAQNTEAFF. The CDR3 DNA reads TGTGCCAGCTCACCGACAGCCCAGAACACTGAAGCTTTCTTT.

The gene calls are TRBV7-9 and TRBJ2-3; 10 nucleotides match TRBD2. The CDR3 has 15 residues. The V and J ends lost 5 bases and 8 bases, in that order; junction bases with no gene match: 10. Germline loops: CDR1 SEHNR, CDR2 FQNEAQ (reference sequence). CDR3 bases: TGTGCCAGCAGCCGGGCGTCTAGCGGGAGCCCTACGCAGTATTTT. This sequence encodes CASSRASSGSPTQYF.

The CDR3 coding sequence is TGTGCCAGCACCTCTACAGGCCGACTCCGGGAAGCTTTCTTT. Translation gives CASTSTGRLREAFF. The rearrangement uses TRBV11-2 and TRBJ1-1, with a tentative D call TRBD1 (5 bases). With 7 bases removed from V and 8 bases from J, the gap between germline ends came to 20 bases. Germline V CDR1 and CDR2: SGHAT, FQNNGV. This CDR3 has 14 residues.

The chain couples TRBV9 to TRBJ2-5; D possibly corresponds to TRBD2 (5 bases). The last part of the DNA fits TRBJ2-7 better; the J call may be wrong. Germline CDR1 reads SGDLS; CDR2 reads YYNGEE. The CDR3 is 15 amino acids. CDR3 nucleotides: TGTGCCAGCAGCCCCCGGAGTAGCGCCTCCTACGAGCAGTACTTC. Translated: CASSPRSSASYEQYF.

V gene TRBV5-1 combines with J gene TRBJ1-6; no reliable D call. Germline lookup yields CDR1 SGHRS and CDR2 YFSETQ. V lost 1 base and J lost 4, with 18 bases in between. The CDR3 runs 18 residues. The CDR3 sequence is CASSLTSVVGGYNSPLHF. Written as DNA, the CDR3 is TGCGCCAGCAGCTTGACTTCGGTAGTGGGAGGTTATAATTCACCCCTCCACTTT.

The chain carries TRBV27 and TRBJ2-3; unclear D gene. In germline, CDR1 is MNHEY, CDR2 SMNVEV (reference sequence). The CDR3 extends over 14 amino acids. Trimming cost V 7 bases and J 0 bases, with 11 bases left between them. CDR3 sequence: CASIPATSTDTQYF. In DNA, the CDR3 is TGTGCCAGCATCCCTGCTACTAGCACAGATACGCAGTATTTT.

The chain links TRBV2 to TRBJ2-2; maybe TRBD1 (6 bases). The CDR3 spans 15 residues. Germline CDR1 reads SNHLY; CDR2 reads FYNNEI. Trimming took 0 bases from V and 4 from J, leaving 9 bases between them. For the CDR3, the DNA is TGTGCCAGCAGTGAAGCGGCAGGGGTCACCGGGGAGCTGTTTTTT. Its protein product is CASSEAAGVTGELFF.

CDR3: CASRGVWIDSYEQYF. As DNA, the CDR3 is TGTGCCAGTCGGGGGGTCTGGATTGACTCCTACGAGCAGTACTTC. The rearrangement uses TRBV6-1 and TRBJ2-5, with 7 bases identical to TRBD2. The J call may be faulty, since TRBJ2-7 better matches the DNA end. CDR1 MNHNS and CDR2 SASEGT come from the germline V gene. This CDR3 is 15 amino acids long.

J is TRBJ1-2 and V is TRBV19; D is unclear. The CDR3 consists of 15 residues. The V end lost 7 bases, the J end lost 0 bases, and 15 bases lay between the germline ends. Germline V gene lookup returns CDR1 LNHDA and CDR2 SQIVND (reference sequence). In DNA form, the CDR3 reads TGTGCCAGTACTCTGAGGGCAGTGTCTAACTATGGCTACACCTTC. Translated: CASTLRAVSNYGYTF.

V usage is TRBV18 and J usage is TRBJ1-3; weak D call: TRBD1 (5 bases). V dropped 3 bases and J dropped 0 bases, with 12 bases sitting between them. CDR3 length: 16 residues. Germline V gives CDR1 KGHSH, CDR2 LQKENI. CDR3 sequence: CASSPYDSSSGNTIYF. For the CDR3, the DNA is TGTGCCAGCTCACCCTACGACAGTAGCTCTGGAAACACCATATATTTT.

This chain joins TRBV5-1 and TRBJ2-7, with 10 bases that match TRBD2. The CDR3 has 15 amino acids. V shed 0 bases, J shed 5 bases, and the junction held 5 bases outside the gene matches. Germline lookup yields CDR1 SGHRS and CDR2 YFSETQ. The CDR3 loop reads CASSLALAGVHEQYF. In DNA, the CDR3 is TGCGCCAGCAGCTTGGCCCTAGCGGGAGTCCACGAGCAGTACTTC. Combining the CDR3 with reference TRBV5-1 and TRBJ2-7 gives the whole variable domain KAGVTQTPRYLIKTRGQQVTLSCSPISGHRSVSWYQQTPGQGLQFLFEYFSETQRNKGNFPGRFSGRQFSNSRSEMNVSTLELGDSALYLCASSLALAGVHEQYFGPGTRLTVT.

On this clone itself: Other DNA sequences within the sample encode an identical CDR3. The V call is TRBV29-1, the J call TRBJ1-1, with D possibly matching TRBD1 (5 bases). CDR1 and CDR2 from the germline V gene are SQVTM and ANQGSEA. The V end was cut by 4 bases, the J end by 4 bases, with 10 bases between. The CDR3 has 12 residues. The CDR3 loop reads CSVVPRGTEAFF. The CDR3 DNA is TGCAGCGTTGTTCCTAGGGGCACTGAAGCTTTCTTT.

The chain combines TRBV5-1 with TRBJ2-7; the match to TRBD1 covers 12 bases. V lost 4 bases to trimming and J lost 4 bases; unmatched junction nucleotides: 6. CDR1 SGHRS and CDR2 YFSETQ come from the germline V gene. The CDR3 runs to 15 residues. Here the CDR3 DNA reads TGCGCCAGCAGCCACCGGGACAGGGGGCTTTACGAGCAGTACTTC. It codes for CASSHRDRGLYEQYF.

The V gene is TRBV9, the J gene TRBJ2-7, with D possibly TRBD1 on 5 matching bases. Trimming removed 0 bases at V and 0 bases at J, with 13 bases between. CDR3 length equals 16 residues. Germline CDR1 is SGDLS and CDR2 is YYNGEE. The CDR3 is CASSVEPGLTSYEQYF. The DNA of the CDR3 is TGTGCCAGCAGCGTAGAGCCAGGGCTGACCTCCTACGAGCAGTACTTC. The full variable domain, completed using reference TRBV9 and TRBJ2-7, is DSGVTQTPKHLITATGQRVTLRCSPRSGDLSVYWYQQSLDQGLQFLIQYYNGEERAKGNILERFSAQQFPDLHSELNLSSLELGDSALYFCASSVEPGLTSYEQYFGPGTRLTVT.

The rearrangement joins TRBV2 to TRBJ2-1, with D maybe TRBD2 (5 bases). Germline V gene lookup returns CDR1 SNHLY and CDR2 FYNNEI. Trimming shortened V by 2 bases and J by 5 bases, and 13 bases separated the two germline ends. This CDR3 has 15 amino acids. CDR3 sequence: CASSELWAGNNEQFF. The CDR3 bases are TGTGCCAGCAGTGAACTGTGGGCGGGCAACAATGAGCAGTTCTTC.

The chain combines TRBV7-2 with TRBJ1-1, with a possible D match to TRBD1 (5 bases). Germline-derived CDR1 and CDR2 are SGHTA and FQGNSA. The V gene lost 3 bases and the J gene lost 5 bases, with 13 bases spanning the gap. The CDR3 contains 14 residues. The CDR3 loop is CASSFLVGGTEAFF. DNA for the CDR3: TGTGCCAGCAGCTTTCTGGTGGGGGGAACTGAAGCTTTCTTT.

The chain uses TRBV5-6 and TRBJ1-2; D remains ambiguous. The CDR3 totals 13 residues. Germline CDR1 SGHDT, CDR2 YYEEEE. V was clipped by 4 bases and J by 3 bases, with 10 bases between them. CDR3 protein: CASSTGFDYGYTF. The CDR3 DNA sequence: TGTGCCAGCAGCACGGGGTTCGACTATGGCTACACCTTC. Full variable domain (remainder filled in from reference TRBV5-6 and TRBJ1-2): DAGVTQSPTHLIKTRGQQVTLRCSPKSGHDTVSWYQQALGQGPQFIFQYYEEEERQRGNFPDRFSGHQFPNYSSELNVNALLLGDSALYLCASSTGFDYGYTFGSGTRLTVV.

The genes are TRBV9 and TRBJ2-1; 10 nucleotides agree with TRBD2. The length of the CDR3 is 15 residues. Germline values: CDR1 SGDLS, CDR2 YYNGEE. Unmatched junction bases numbered 7, after V lost 2 bases and J lost 8 bases. Written as DNA, the CDR3 is TGTGCCAGCAGCGTCGGGACTAGCGACCTCTATGAGCAGTTCTTC. It codes for CASSVGTSDLYEQFF.

This chain links TRBV11-3 with TRBJ2-4; 9 nucleotides align to TRBD1. Germline-derived CDR1 and CDR2 are SGHNT and YENEEA. The CDR3 is made up of 15 amino acids. V dropped 0 bases and J dropped 9; count of bases not matched to a gene: 6. The CDR3 loop reads CASSLDPGQGGIQYF. CDR3 nucleotides: TGTGCCAGCAGCTTAGATCCGGGACAGGGCGGCATTCAGTACTTC.

The V and J genes are TRBV5-4 and TRBJ2-1; 8 bases are a match to TRBD2. The CDR3 has 16 amino acids. Losses at the gene ends were 1 base for V and 9 bases for J; bases not matched to a gene: 12. Germline CDR1 reads SGHNT; CDR2 reads YYREEE (reference sequence). The DNA of the CDR3 is TGTGCCAGCAGCTTGAGAGTTAGCGGGATGAGTGGTGAGCAGTTCTTC. Translated: CASSLRVSGMSGEQFF. The variable domain in full, completed from reference TRBV5-4 and TRBJ2-1, reads ETGVTQSPTHLIKTRGQQVTLRCSSQSGHNTVSWYQQALGQGPQFIFQYYREEENGRGNFPPRFSGLQFPNYSSELNVNALELDDSALYLCASSLRVSGMSGEQFFGPGTRLTVL.

The V gene is TRBV4-1, the J gene TRBJ2-7; 13 nucleotides align to TRBD2. Germline V gene sequence: CDR1 MGHRA, CDR2 YSYEKL. CDR3 length: 16 amino acids. V trimming: 1 base; J trimming: 6 bases; junction bases outside the gene matches: 6. CDR3 in DNA: TGCGCCAGCAGCCAAGGCAGGACTAGCGGGAGAGGCGAGCAGTACTTC. Translation: CASSQGRTSGRGEQYF.

The rearrangement joins TRBV9 to TRBJ2-2; 9 bases fit TRBD2. Germline V gene data show CDR1 as SGDLS and CDR2 as YYNGEE. The CDR3 is made up of 15 amino acids. The trim removed 4 bases at V and 0 bases at J, leaving 1 base unmatched. DNA of the CDR3: TGTGCCAGCAGCCCTAGCGGGGCGAACACCGGGGAGCTGTTTTTT. The encoded protein is CASSPSGANTGELFF.

The chain couples TRBV9 to TRBJ2-3; TRBD2 aligns across 10 bases. The V gene end was trimmed by 6 bases and the J gene end by 4 bases; junction bases not matched to a gene: 17. The germline V gene has CDR1 SGDLS and CDR2 YYNGEE. This CDR3 has 18 residues. The CDR3 nucleotides read TGTGCCAGCATCCCTCCTGGTGCGGAGCGGGAGGGCCCAGATACGCAGTATTTT. Its protein product is CASIPPGAEREGPDTQYF. Full variable domain (missing parts from reference TRBV9 and TRBJ2-3): DSGVTQTPKHLITATGQRVTLRCSPRSGDLSVYWYQQSLDQGLQFLIQYYNGEERAKGNILERFSAQQFPDLHSELNLSSLELGDSALYFCASIPPGAEREGPDTQYFGPGTRLTVL.